The clone carrying this TCR beta chain occurred many times. The data are from a study of T cells in Graves' hyperthyroidism and ophthalmopathy. Germline values: CDR1 MNHNS, CDR2 SASEGT. CDR3 size: 14 residues. Trimming removed 10 bases at V and 3 bases at J, with 17 bases between. TCR beta CDR3 regions were amplified from RNA. Initially, a first-round RT-PCR of the TCR CDR3 employed the HTBI primer set. TCRdb re-called the multiplex PCR reads with MiXCR, one entry per CDR3 protein. The data hold some 700,000 distinct CDR3 sequences, with roughly 17% observed a single time. This TCR derives from a man aged 50 to 60 with Graves' hyperthyroidism. The chain joins TRBV6-1 to TRBJ2-3; D possibly corresponds to TRBD1 (6 bases). Sequenced: blood. The DNA of the CDR3 is TGTGCCACTTTGGGGCTAGGGACAACAGATACGCAGTATTTT. Its translation is CATLGLGTTDTQYF.